Here is one T cell receptor beta chain with its context. Its antigen is unknown. These data belong to a study of T cells in Graves' hyperthyroidism and ophthalmopathy. Patients between 18 and 65 years old had hyperthyroidism, newly diagnosed and lasting under 2 months. Clinical symptoms, serum thyroxine, TRAb, thyroid ultrasound and orbital computed tomography informed diagnoses. Study-wide findings and caveats: Ophthalmopathy onset followed model prediction by a median about 6.9 months.

TCR beta CDR3 region amplification was performed from RNA transcripts. The HTBI primer set drove a first-round RT-PCR of the TCR CDR3. From the multiplex PCR reads, TCRdb called clonotypes with MiXCR, one entry per CDR3 protein. The table lists about 540,000 distinct CDR3 sequences, about 45% of them singletons, with nearly 8.5% in the top ten. Sequencing was performed on peripheral blood or thyroid tissue (not recorded which). The TCR originated in a woman between 18 and 29 years old with Graves' hyperthyroidism.

Here the CDR3 DNA reads TGTGCCACCAGTGACCCGGGACAGGGTCCCTACGAGCAGTACTTC. This translates into CATSDPGQGPYEQYF. The V gene is TRBV24-1, the J gene TRBJ2-7; TRBD1 matches at 9 bases. Germline CDR1 reads KGHDR; CDR2 reads SFDVKD. The CDR3 has 15 residues. Unmatched junction bases numbered 5, after V lost 4 bases and J lost 2 bases.